Below, one T cell receptor (beta chain) is given with its context. The antigen remains unidentified. The sample is drawn from a study of cytomegalovirus exposure and HLA in healthy donors. Study-level results: Available immune exposure information covered CMV serostatus only. A highly shared variant cluster was judged a likely technical artifact. HLA alleles were associated with 18,000 or so TCR beta sequences in a later analysis at 0.05 false discovery rate.

Germline CDR1 is GTSNPN and CDR2 is SVGIG (reference sequence). CDR3 length equals 13 residues. After removal of 0 bases from V and 8 bases from J, the junction contained 3 bases not matched to a gene. PCR amplification relied on 60 Vbeta primers (plus 13 Jbeta primers). Assay: immunoSEQ multiplex PCR; the TCRdb copy retains only in-frame clones and omits some. The sample gives about 95,000 clones, under 85% of which show up once; over 4% is in the top ten. This sequence joins TRBV30 and TRBJ2-4; the match to TRBD2 covers 8 bases. Material: PBMCs. This TCR was sampled from a woman in her forties in good health and CMV-seropositive. The CDR3 sequence: CAWSVPGGDIQYF. DNA of the CDR3: TGTGCCTGGAGTGTCCCGGGGGGGGACATTCAGTACTTC.